The 30 T cell receptor beta chains below all came from one sample that was sequenced in a study of regulatory T cells in long-lasting Graves disease. The time point was: newly diagnosed GD, antithyroid drugs for less than 3 months. Isolated PBMC RNA provided the starting material for the TCR library. With iRepertoire HTBI primers and Arm-PCR of CDR3 regions, TCR beta libraries were built. TCRdb reprocessed the multiplex PCR reads via MiXCR and lists one record per CDR3 protein. This table has 250,000 to 300,000 distinct CDR3 sequences, approximately 18% appearing once. These data also formed part of another study, on T cells in Graves' hyperthyroidism and ophthalmopathy.

The source was peripheral blood mononuclear cells (PBMCs), collected at new diagnosis, from a patient treated with antithyroid drugs. Receptor source: a woman aged 25 to 39 with Graves disease.

Note on this clonotype: A read error may be the cause here, since a much bigger clone is one base away. This chain uses TRBV6-1 with TRBJ1-1, with D unresolved. Germline CDR1 and CDR2: MNHNS and SASEGT. The CDR3 consists of 13 residues. The CDR3 loop reads CASSGSSVAEAFF. In DNA, the CDR3 is TGCGCCAGCAGTGGGTCGTCGGTCGCTGAAGCTTTCTTT.

This clonotype was observed at least ten times. The chain joins TRBV3-1 to TRBJ2-7; maybe TRBD1 (5 bases). Deletions cut 3 bases from V and 9 bases from J, with 12 bases between. This CDR3 region has 12 residues. Germline V CDR1 and CDR2: LGHDT, YNNKEL (reference sequence). The CDR3 DNA follows: TGTGCCAGCAGCCAGTCCGACAGAGCGCAGTACTTC. Translating gives CASSQSDRAQYF.

The chain employs TRBV10-1 and TRBJ1-1, with D unresolved. Germline assignment: CDR1 WNHNN and CDR2 SYGVQD (reference sequence). The CDR3 consists of 13 residues. Between the trimmed V and J ends, which lost 6 bases and 2 bases, there was a span of 10 bases. The CDR3 loop reads CASRPDPNTEAFF. CDR3 sequence (DNA): TGCGCCAGCAGACCTGATCCCAACACTGAAGCTTTCTTT.

The V call is TRBV7-2, the J call TRBJ2-7; D unclear. CDR3 length equals 15 residues. Germline CDR1 and CDR2: SGHTA and FQGNSA. Between the trimmed V and J ends, which lost 2 bases and 0 bases, there was a span of 11 bases. The CDR3 loop reads CASSLTNGSSYEQYF. In DNA form, the CDR3 reads TGTGCCAGCAGCTTAACTAACGGTAGCTCCTACGAGCAGTACTTC.

This clonotype was observed a few times. The V call is TRBV2, the J call TRBJ1-3; TRBD1 matches at 7 bases. Losses at the gene ends were 5 bases for V and 4 bases for J; bases not matched to a gene: 2. Per the germline V gene, CDR1 is SNHLY and CDR2 is FYNNEI. This CDR3 is built from 13 residues. The CDR3 loop reads CASSLQGGNTIYF. DNA for the CDR3: TGTGCCAGCAGTTTACAGGGGGGAAACACCATATATTTT.

This clonotype has only one observation. This chain uses TRBV27 with TRBJ1-3, with D hard to call. Germline-derived CDR1 and CDR2 are MNHEY and SMNVEV (reference sequence). V shed 2 bases and J shed 7 bases, with 9 bases lying between them. CDR3 size: 13 residues. CDR3 amino acids: CASSLAVGNTIYF. CDR3 DNA: TGTGCCAGCAGTTTAGCGGTGGGGAACACCATATATTTT.

V is TRBV7-2 and J is TRBJ2-2; 9 bases match TRBD2. Germline V gene lookup returns CDR1 SGHTA and CDR2 FQGNSA. The CDR3 runs 15 residues. Trimming took 1 base from V and 5 from J; bases not matched to a gene: 2. For the CDR3, the DNA is TGTGCCAGCAGCTTAGGCGGGGGGGCAACCGGGGAGCTGTTTTTT. It codes for CASSLGGGATGELFF.

The rearrangement uses TRBV20-1 and TRBJ2-5, with D perhaps TRBD1 (6 bases). Germline V gene data show CDR1 as DFQATT and CDR2 as SNEGSKA (reference sequence). The CDR3 is 14 residues long. V was pared by 3 bases and J by 2 bases, with 13 bases between. For the CDR3, the DNA is TGCAGTGCTAGCATCCCGGGACATCAAGAGACCCAGTACTTC. This translates into CSASIPGHQETQYF.

This clonotype was seen many times. The chain links TRBV28 to TRBJ2-3; TRBD2 might be the D (7 bases). Germline V gives CDR1 MDHEN, CDR2 SYDVKM. The CDR3 totals 16 residues. Trimming cost V 3 bases and J 5 bases, with 18 bases left between them. For the CDR3, the DNA is TGTGCCAGCAGTTTCAGGGGAAGCGGGAAAGTAGATACGCAGTATTTT. Translation: CASSFRGSGKVDTQYF.

V gene TRBV27 combines with J gene TRBJ1-4, with 9 bases identical to TRBD1. Losses at the gene ends were 2 bases for V and 8 bases for J; bases not matched to a gene: 6. The CDR3 contains 15 residues. Germline V gene data show CDR1 as MNHEY and CDR2 as SMNVEV (reference sequence). CDR3 loop: CASSLKGQGNEKLFF. The CDR3 bases are TGTGCCAGCAGTTTAAAAGGACAGGGGAACGAAAAACTGTTTTTT.

Of note for this clonotype: With a much larger clone just one base away, this may be a read error. This is likely a read error, given that the CDR3 carries no conserved phenylalanine or tryptophan at its end. The gene calls are TRBV4-1 and TRBJ1-5; D is unclear. This CDR3 is built from 15 residues. Germline V gives CDR1 MGHRA, CDR2 YSYEKL. V was shortened by 4 bases and J by 4 bases, with 14 bases between the two germline ends. The CDR3 region has the DNA TGCGCCAGCAGCCCCAGAGAGAGGGAAAATCAGCCCCAGCATTTA. It yields the protein CASSPRERENQPQHL.

This clonotype was recorded at least ten times. This chain links TRBV7-2 with TRBJ1-1, with D unclear. The germline gives CDR1 SGHTA, CDR2 FQGNSA. The CDR3 spans 11 residues. The germline V and J ends were trimmed by 1 base and 10 bases, with 7 bases remaining between them. The CDR3 coding sequence is TGTGCCAGCAGCTTAGAGGGTGGAGCTTTCTTT. Amino acid sequence: CASSLEGGAFF.

The chain uses TRBV28 and TRBJ2-5; D ambiguous. V shed 1 base and J shed 2 bases, with 5 bases lying between them. Germline loops: CDR1 MDHEN, CDR2 SYDVKM. The CDR3 runs to 13 residues. CDR3 amino acids: CASSLYRQETQYF. DNA of the CDR3: TGTGCCAGCAGTTTATACAGACAAGAGACCCAGTACTTC.

This clonotype showed up many times. This sequence joins TRBV7-9 and TRBJ2-5, with D maybe TRBD1 (6 bases). The CDR3 is 14 amino acids. The V gene's germline CDR1 is SEHNR and CDR2 FQNEAQ (reference sequence). Trimming took 5 bases from V and 4 from J, leaving 14 bases between them. The chain's CDR3 is CASSLRTDLETQYF. CDR3 in DNA: TGTGCCAGCAGCCTCCGGACAGATTTAGAGACCCAGTACTTC.

Worth noting for this clonotype: Given a much more abundant clone one base away, this may be a read error. This chain links TRBV29-1 with TRBJ2-7; D is undetermined. Per germline, CDR1 SQVTM and CDR2 ANQGSEA. This CDR3 is built from 15 residues. Trimming pared 3 bases from V and 7 bases from J, leaving 22 bases between. The CDR3 coding sequence is TGCAGCGTTGATACCTCCGGGCATTCCTACAATGAGCAGTACTTC. It encodes CSVDTSGHSYNEQYF.

The chain recombines TRBV29-1 with TRBJ1-3; the D is unclear. This CDR3 has 14 residues. The V gene's germline CDR1 is SQVTM and CDR2 ANQGSEA. The V end was cut by 6 bases, the J end by 0 bases, with 12 bases between. The CDR3 sequence is CSVVSTGSGNTIYF. The CDR3 region has the DNA TGCAGCGTGGTCTCGACGGGCTCTGGAAACACCATATATTTT.

In its sample, this clonotype was seen a few times. The J gene is TRBJ2-7, the V gene TRBV6-2 or TRBV6-3; tentative D call: TRBD2 (6 bases). This CDR3 spans 14 amino acids. The germline gives CDR1 MNHEY, CDR2 SVGEGT. V lost 4 bases to trimming and J lost 6 bases, with 16 bases between them. The CDR3 DNA reads as TGTGCCAGCAGTTTTCTCCGGGAGTCTGGCGAGCAGTACTTC. Translating gives CASSFLRESGEQYF.

Ten or more counts support this clonotype. The rearrangement uses TRBV6-2 or TRBV6-3 and TRBJ2-7, with 12 bases lining up with TRBD2. V trimming: 5 bases; J trimming: 6 bases; junction bases outside the gene matches: 11. The germline V gene has CDR1 MNHEY and CDR2 SVGEGT. This CDR3 spans 16 amino acids. In nucleotides, the CDR3 is TGTGCCAGCAGTCCCCAGACTAGCGGGGGCCTAGTCGAGCAGTACTTC. Its translation is CASSPQTSGGLVEQYF.

This clonotype was seen more than once but under ten times. The V gene is TRBV4-2, the J gene TRBJ2-7; TRBD2 aligns across 7 bases. This CDR3 has 15 residues. V gave up 1 base and J gave up 3 bases; unmatched junction bases: 6. Germline lookup yields CDR1 LGHNA and CDR2 YNFKEQ. The CDR3 bases are TGTGCCAGCAGCCAAGGGGGGGGAGGGGTCTACGAGCAGTACTTC. Encoded protein: CASSQGGGGVYEQYF.

The table lists this clonotype with many counts. The J gene is TRBJ1-2, the V gene TRBV27; D unclear. Trimming stripped 6 bases from V and 4 bases from J, with 12 bases between. Germline V gives CDR1 MNHEY, CDR2 SMNVEV (reference sequence). The CDR3 is 13 amino acids. DNA of the CDR3: TGTGCCAGCAGCTCGGGCAGCTCCTATGGCTACACCTTC. As protein: CASSSGSSYGYTF.

The V call is TRBV20-1, the J call TRBJ1-5; a possible D gene is TRBD1 (5 bases). V was pared by 4 bases and J by 0 bases, with 13 bases between. The germline gives CDR1 DFQATT, CDR2 SNEGSKA (reference sequence). CDR3 length: 15 residues. The DNA of the CDR3 is TGCAGTGCTATACTAGCGGGGGGTAGCAATCAGCCCCAGCATTTT. This codes for CSAILAGGSNQPQHF.

This clonotype was seen a few times. This chain uses TRBV6-1 with TRBJ1-4; D might be TRBD1 (6 bases). Trimming pared 6 bases from V and 5 bases from J, leaving 13 bases between. This CDR3 contains 14 residues. Germline CDR1 and CDR2: MNHNS and SASEGT. The CDR3 loop reads CASRRTVGNEKLFF. The CDR3 coding sequence is TGTGCCAGCAGGCGGACAGTGGGGAATGAAAAACTGTTTTTT.

This clonotype was picked up one time. The chain couples TRBV10-2 to TRBJ1-2; 8 bases agree with TRBD1. This CDR3 is 19 amino acids long. CDR1 and CDR2 from the germline V gene are WSHSY and SAAADI. The V and J ends lost 0 bases and 2 bases, in that order; junction bases with no gene match: 14. The CDR3, as DNA: TGCGCCAGCAGTGAGTCGAAAAATTGGTCAGGGGGCGAAAACTATGGCTACACCTTC. It translates to CASSESKNWSGGENYGYTF.

The V gene is TRBV20-1, the J gene TRBJ2-2, with 10 bases aligning to TRBD2. J was trimmed by 4 bases and V by 3 bases; bases with no gene match: 5. Germline CDR1 is DFQATT and CDR2 is SNEGSKA (reference sequence). The CDR3 is 15 residues long. CDR3 DNA sequence: TGCAGTGCTAGTGAGAGCGGGGGGGTCACCGGGGAGCTGTTTTTT. Amino acids: CSASESGGVTGELFF.

In its sample, this clonotype was seen many times. The CDR3 here is CASSSPDVEGRGELFF. The CDR3 DNA follows: TGTGCCAGCAGCTCACCCGACGTCGAAGGACGCGGGGAGCTGTTTTTT. The chain is built from TRBV7-3 and TRBJ2-2; no reliable D call. Germline V CDR1 and CDR2: SGHTA, FQGTGA. Trimming removed 4 bases from V and 7 bases from J, with 19 bases in between. This CDR3 comprises 16 residues.

There are many counts of this clonotype. The chain uses TRBV2 and TRBJ1-4, with D perhaps TRBD1 (5 bases). V was clipped by 6 bases and J by 5 bases, with 10 bases between them. This CDR3 has 13 amino acids. The germline gives CDR1 SNHLY, CDR2 FYNNEI. This CDR3 is CASRETENEKLFF. The DNA of the CDR3 is TGTGCCAGCAGGGAGACAGAGAATGAAAAACTGTTTTTT.

This clonotype appeared many times. This sequence joins TRBV7-2 and TRBJ2-1; 9 bases line up with TRBD2. The V gene end was trimmed by 5 bases and the J gene end by 7 bases; junction bases not matched to a gene: 12. Germline V gene data show CDR1 as SGHTA and CDR2 as FQGNSA. The CDR3 covers 16 residues. The CDR3 reads CASSPRAAGGRNEQFF. The CDR3 coding sequence is TGTGCCAGCAGCCCCAGAGCGGCGGGGGGGCGAAATGAGCAGTTCTTC. Variable domain in full (rest from reference TRBV7-2 and TRBJ2-1): GAGVSQSPSNKVTEKGKDVELRCDPISGHTALYWYRQSLGQGLEFLIYFQGNSAPDKSGLPSDRFSAERTGGSVSTLTIQRTQQEDSAVYLCASSPRAAGGRNEQFFGPGTRLTVL.

This clonotype was found many times. This chain links TRBV7-9 with TRBJ1-5, with 7 bases fitting TRBD1. J lost 5 bases, V lost 4 bases, and 5 bases had no gene match. Germline values: CDR1 SEHNR, CDR2 FQNEAQ (reference sequence). The CDR3 spans 14 residues. The CDR3 region has the DNA TGTGCCAGCAGCTCGGGACAGAAATATCAGCCCCAGCATTTT. Its translation: CASSSGQKYQPQHF.

The sample holds a few counts of this clonotype. J is TRBJ1-2 and V is TRBV6-2 or TRBV6-3; no reliable D call. The CDR3 spans 13 residues. Looked up from germline, CDR1 is MNHEY and CDR2 is SVGEGT. V lost 6 bases to trimming and J lost 5 bases, with 13 bases between them. CDR3 nucleotides: TGTGCCAGCAGAGAAGGAGAGATGTATGGCTACACCTTC. It is translated as CASREGEMYGYTF.

This clonotype was seen many times. The chain recombines TRBV2 with TRBJ2-7; D is unclear. Germline values: CDR1 SNHLY, CDR2 FYNNEI. Trimming left V 8 bases short and J 2 bases short, with 10 bases between. The CDR3 runs to 12 residues. Written as DNA, the CDR3 is TGTGCCAGCGAGGCCGTGCCCTACGAGCAGTACTTC. This encodes CASEAVPYEQYF.